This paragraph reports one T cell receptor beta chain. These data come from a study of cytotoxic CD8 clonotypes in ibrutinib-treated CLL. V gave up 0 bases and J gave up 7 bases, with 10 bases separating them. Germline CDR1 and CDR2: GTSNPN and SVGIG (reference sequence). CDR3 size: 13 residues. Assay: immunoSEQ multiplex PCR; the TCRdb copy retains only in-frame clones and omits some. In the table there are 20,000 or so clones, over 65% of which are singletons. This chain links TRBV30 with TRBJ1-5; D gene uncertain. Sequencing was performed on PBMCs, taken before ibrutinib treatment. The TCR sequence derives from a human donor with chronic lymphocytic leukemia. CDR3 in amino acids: CAWSVGLGQPQHF. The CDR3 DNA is TGTGCCTGGAGTGTGGGATTAGGCCAGCCCCAGCATTTT.